Below, 9 T cell receptor beta chains from the same sample are listed, as sequenced in a study of cytomegalovirus exposure and HLA in healthy donors. This PCR relied on a set of 60 Vbeta primers and 13 Jbeta primers. Using immunoSEQ multiplex PCR, the repertoire was profiled, and TCRdb retains in-frame clones only, with some absent. The sample holds around 170,000 clones, approximately 84% seen once. The source material was PBMCs. Receptors were obtained from a girl between 5 and 17 years old in good health and CMV-seropositive.

The chain links TRBV28 to TRBJ1-6; 8 nucleotides match TRBD1. From germline, CDR1 is MDHEN and CDR2 SYDVKM. The trim removed 5 bases at V and 2 bases at J, leaving 8 bases unmatched. The CDR3 extends over 17 amino acids. As DNA, the CDR3 is TGTGCCAGCAGTCCCGGACAGGGTGTCGCCTATAATTCACCCCTCCACTTT. Amino acids: CASSPGQGVAYNSPLHF. Full variable domain (remainder filled in from reference TRBV28 and TRBJ1-6): DVKVTQSSRYLVKRTGEKVFLECVQDMDHENMFWYRQDPGLGLRLIYFSYDVKMKEKGDIPEGYSVSREKKERFSLILESASTNQTSMYLCASSPGQGVAYNSPLHFGNGTRLTVT.

V and J are TRBV6-5 and TRBJ2-7; D is possibly TRBD1 (6 bases). The germline V gene has CDR1 MNHEY and CDR2 SVGAGI. V was cut by 6 bases and J by 11 bases, with 14 bases left in between. The CDR3 spans 11 residues. The CDR3 DNA reads as TGTGCCAGCAGCACCCGGGACACAGAGTACTTC. Its translation: CASSTRDTEYF.

This clone appeared a few times. J is TRBJ1-3 and V is TRBV29-1; 7 nucleotides match TRBD1. The CDR3 runs 11 residues. V shed 5 bases, J shed 7 bases, and the junction held 2 bases outside the gene matches. Germline assignment: CDR1 SQVTM and CDR2 ANQGSEA. CDR3 amino acids: CSVQQGNTIYF. The CDR3 nucleotides read TGCAGCGTTCAACAGGGGAACACCATATATTTT.

This clone was detected only a few times. V usage is TRBV6-5 and J usage is TRBJ1-2, with TRBD1 identical over 10 bases. V lost 5 bases, J lost 7 bases, and 7 bases stayed unmatched. CDR1 MNHEY and CDR2 SVGAGI come from the germline V gene. The CDR3 loop spans 14 amino acids. CDR3: CASSPGQGGFGYTF. CDR3 in DNA: TGTGCCAGCAGTCCCGGACAGGGGGGGTTTGGCTACACCTTC.

This clone was seen more than once but under ten times. V is TRBV9 and J is TRBJ2-6, with 10 bases that match TRBD2. The germline gives CDR1 SGDLS, CDR2 YYNGEE. V gave up 4 bases and J gave up 2 bases; unmatched junction bases: 9. The CDR3 runs to 18 residues. CDR3 nucleotide sequence: TGTGCCAGCAGCCCCCTAGGACTAGCGGTACCTGGGGCCAACGTCCTGACTTTC. It translates to CASSPLGLAVPGANVLTF.

As regards this clone: A junction end diverges from the germline sequence, so it may reflect a read error. The chain uses TRBV15 and TRBJ2-5, with 7 bases fitting TRBD2. The CDR3 is made up of 16 amino acids. CDR1 LNHNV and CDR2 YYDKDF come from the germline V gene (reference sequence). The CDR3 loop reads CSTSRVSGTRRETQYF. The CDR3 DNA follows: TGTTCCACCAGCAGAGTCAGCGGGACGAGGCGGGAGACCCAGTACTTC.

The chain employs TRBV10-3 and TRBJ2-1, with TRBD2 matching over 10 bases. This CDR3 region has 14 residues. Germline V gives CDR1 ENHRY, CDR2 SYGVKD. Trimming removed 10 bases from V and 2 bases from J; junction bases left unmatched: 5. The CDR3 here is CATVAGGPYNEQFF. The CDR3 DNA reads TGTGCCACTGTAGCGGGAGGCCCCTACAATGAGCAGTTCTTC.

The V and J genes are TRBV5-8 and TRBJ2-1; D possibly corresponds to TRBD2 (6 bases). Trimming cost V 4 bases and J 6 bases, with 17 bases left between them. The CDR3 is made up of 15 amino acids. Germline V lookup: CDR1 SGHTS, CDR2 YDEGEE. CDR3 amino acids: CASSIGAGMSNEQFF. The CDR3 coding sequence is TGTGCCAGCAGCATCGGAGCGGGCATGAGCAATGAGCAGTTCTTC.

J is TRBJ2-1 and V is TRBV7-9, with 12 bases that match TRBD2. CDR3 size: 17 residues. With V trimmed by 5 bases and J by 4 bases, 9 bases remained unmatched. Germline loops: CDR1 SEHNR, CDR2 FQNEAQ (reference sequence). The CDR3 coding sequence is TGTGCCAGCAGCGTGACTAGCGGGAGAGGGGTGTACAATGAGCAGTTCTTC. Protein: CASSVTSGRGVYNEQFF.